This TCR beta chain was sequenced during a study of blood T cell repertoires in COVID-19. Study-level background: Some COVID-19 samples were acute and others convalescent; all came from the United States, Italy and Spain. T cells, B-cell-depleted T cells, or PBMCs supplied cDNA or gDNA.

This CDR3 comprises 14 residues. Looked up from germline, CDR1 is SGHRS and CDR2 is YFSETQ. V lost 0 bases to trimming and J lost 3 bases, with 9 bases between them. Original processing methods: Reference gene primer amplification in the assay estimated nucleated cell counts. The method was immunoSEQ multiplex PCR; TCRdb's version includes in-frame clones alone and lacks a portion of them. V and J calls plus clone size are reproduced from that table; the DNA served to infer D and trimming. There are 150,000 to 200,000 clones in the sample; about 83% occur only once, and under 6% lies in the top ten. The clonotype was recovered from a human donor in a cohort sampled during active COVID-19. Specimen: peripheral blood. The chain joins TRBV5-1 to TRBJ1-1; no clear D gene. CDR3 region: CASSLDGGDTEAFF. As DNA, the CDR3 is TGCGCCAGCAGCTTGGATGGAGGAGACACTGAAGCTTTCTTT.